Each of the 8 T cell receptor beta chains below was sequenced from the same sample in a study of long-term antiretroviral therapy in people with HIV. Researchers ran immunoSEQ v3.0 at survey level. Sequenced by immunoSEQ multiplex PCR; TCRdb stores in-frame clones only, minus some. The sample lists 37,000 or so clones; less than 85% were seen once. Sequencing was performed on unsorted PBMCs, taken 3.4 years after starting antiretroviral therapy. These TCRs come from a young man with HIV.

The chain carries TRBV20-1 and TRBJ2-1, with D unclear. Trimming took 3 bases from V and 10 from J, leaving 10 bases between them. This CDR3 has 11 amino acids. Germline CDR1 reads DFQATT; CDR2 reads SNEGSKA (reference sequence). The CDR3 sequence is CSARASREQFF. CDR3 nucleotide sequence: TGCAGTGCTAGGGCGAGCCGGGAGCAGTTCTTC.

This sequence joins TRBV7-8 and TRBJ2-3; D may correspond to TRBD1 or TRBD2 (5 bases each). V lost 5 bases, J lost 6 bases, and 12 bases lay in between. Germline V gives CDR1 SGHVS, CDR2 FQNEAQ. The CDR3 extends over 13 amino acids. Here the CDR3 reads CASSRDRADTQYF. CDR3 in DNA: TGTGCCAGCAGCAGGGACCGGGCGGATACGCAGTATTTT.

The chain links TRBV7-6 to TRBJ2-1, with 8 bases matching TRBD1. CDR3 size: 16 residues. CDR1 SGHVS and CDR2 FNYEAQ come from the germline V gene. With V trimmed by 5 bases and J by 8 bases, 14 bases remained unmatched. In DNA, the CDR3 is TGTGCCAGCAGCGAACCGACAGGGGCCCCTATGGATGAGCAGTTCTTC. Its protein is CASSEPTGAPMDEQFF.

In the case of this clone: Other DNA sequences in the same sample also yield this CDR3. The chain carries TRBV27 and TRBJ1-2; a weak D match, TRBD1 (5 bases). The germline CDR1 and CDR2 sequences are MNHEY and SMNVEV (reference sequence). V was cut by 4 bases and J by 5 bases, with 11 bases left in between. CDR3 length: 13 amino acids. The CDR3 reads CASSSGTDYGYTF. CDR3 nucleotide sequence: TGTGCCAGCAGTTCCGGGACTGATTATGGCTACACCTTC.

This rearrangement joins TRBV4-3 to TRBJ2-1; weak D call: TRBD2 (6 bases). The CDR3 contains 16 residues. V gave up 5 bases and J gave up 0 bases, with 14 bases separating them. Per germline, CDR1 LGHNA and CDR2 YSLEER. CDR3: CASSAHPGVSYNEQFF. DNA of the CDR3: TGCGCCAGCAGCGCCCATCCGGGGGTCTCCTACAATGAGCAGTTCTTC.

The V and J genes are TRBV7-7 and TRBJ2-1, with 7 bases identical to TRBD2. This CDR3 comprises 15 residues. The germline CDR1 and CDR2 sequences are SSHAT and FNYEAQ (reference sequence). After removal of 1 base from V and 4 bases from J, the junction contained 4 bases not matched to a gene. The CDR3 spells CASSLEVGGYNEQFF. CDR3 nucleotide sequence: TGTGCCAGCAGCTTAGAAGTGGGAGGGTACAATGAGCAGTTCTTC.

V gene TRBV29-1 combines with J gene TRBJ1-1; D may be TRBD1 (5 bases). Germline CDR1 SQVTM, CDR2 ANQGSEA. Trimming stripped 5 bases from V and 5 bases from J, with 18 bases between. The CDR3 sequence is 14 residues long. The CDR3 sequence is CSVRGGGVGTEAFF. For the CDR3, the DNA is TGCAGCGTTCGCGGGGGGGGAGTAGGGACTGAAGCTTTCTTT.

The chain joins TRBV6-5 to TRBJ2-3; 12 bases align to TRBD2. V lost 6 bases, J lost 7 bases, and 8 bases stayed unmatched. The CDR3 spans 15 residues. Germline CDR1 is MNHEY and CDR2 is SVGAGI. DNA of the CDR3: TGTGCCAGCAGCTCGACTAGCGGGAGATTATATACGCAGTATTTT. The encoded protein is CASSSTSGRLYTQYF.